The T cell receptor (beta chain) described here comes from a study of blood T cells in healthy people across ages. Looked up from germline, CDR1 is DFQATT and CDR2 is SNEGSKA (reference sequence). This CDR3 contains 12 residues. V was pared by 7 bases and J by 7 bases, with 16 bases between. Primers used in a second PCR of about 7 to 11 cycles were a sample-barcoded 5' primer and a J-beta primer mix. One entry per CDR3 protein, called by TCRdb with MiXCR from the 5' RACE reads. The sample includes 550,000 to 700,000 distinct CDR3 sequences, 27% of them seen just once. The receptor was isolated from a woman aged 70-85 years in good health. The source material was blood. The rearrangement joins TRBV20-1 to TRBJ1-2; the D gene is possibly TRBD1 (6 bases). The CDR3 bases are TGCAGTGTACCCACAGGGCGGGCTGGCTACACCTTC. This translates into CSVPTGRAGYTF.